These 22 T cell receptor beta chains originate from one sample sequenced in a study of T cells expressing NK-cell markers. TCRdb re-called the 5' RACE reads and shows each CDR3 protein once, DNA omitted. In all, the sample yields 550,000 to 600,000 distinct CDR3 sequences. What was sequenced was blood T cells: a sorted CD56 or NKG2C T cell subset, CD4+ or CD8+ T cells, or bulk PBMC T cells (not recorded which). The receptor source for this set is a man between 18 and 35 years old in good health.

This chain uses TRBV6-2 or TRBV6-3 with TRBJ2-7; TCRdb reports TRBD2, a call that lacks DNA to check it against. Looked up from germline, CDR1 is MNHEY and CDR2 is SVGEGT. The CDR3 covers 16 residues. The CDR3 spells CASVELAGGLSYEQYF.

The chain is built from TRBV12-3 or TRBV12-4 and TRBJ2-5; lacking DNA, the TRBD1 call made by TCRdb goes unchecked. This CDR3 spans 14 amino acids. This CDR3 reads CASSGGLSQETQYF.

The gene calls are TRBV20-1 and TRBJ2-3; without DNA, the TCRdb call of TRBD2 cannot be checked. The germline V gene has CDR1 DFQATT and CDR2 SNEGSKA (reference sequence). The CDR3 extends over 13 amino acids. The CDR3 sequence is CSARFGAPDTQYF.

V gene TRBV9 combines with J gene TRBJ2-6; the D call of TRBD1 rests on TCRdb alone, since no DNA is present to check it. Germline assignment: CDR1 SGDLS and CDR2 YYNGEE. The CDR3 runs 21 residues. CDR3 region: CASSIRTGGVTPDPWANVLTF.

The chain uses TRBV5-1 and TRBJ2-1; TCRdb indicates TRBD2, and absent DNA this call remains unverified. The germline gives CDR1 SGHRS, CDR2 YFSETQ. The CDR3 covers 16 residues. CDR3: CASSAGASGSLNEQFF.

CDR3 amino acids: CASSESRAFYPYTF. J is TRBJ1-2 and V is TRBV6-1. This CDR3 region has 14 residues. CDR1 is MNHNS, CDR2 SASEGT, per germline.

The chain couples TRBV25-1 to TRBJ2-1. Germline loops: CDR1 MGHDK, CDR2 SYGVNS. This CDR3 is 17 amino acids long. The CDR3: CASRPKTASSSYNEQFF. Full variable domain (outside the CDR3, taken from reference TRBV25-1 and TRBJ2-1): EADIYQTPRYLVIGTGKKITLECSQTMGHDKMYWYQQDPGMELHLIHYSYGVNSTEKGDLSSESTVSRIRTEHFPLTLESARPSHTSQYLCASRPKTASSSYNEQFFGPGTRLTVL.

V usage is TRBV5-1 and J usage is TRBJ2-2; TCRdb lists TRBD1, though no DNA is available to test this call. The CDR3 spans 15 residues. Germline V CDR1 and CDR2: SGHRS, YFSETQ. This chain's CDR3 is CASSLASGLTGELFF.

The rearrangement links TRBV12-3 or TRBV12-4 to TRBJ2-1; TCRdb outputs TRBD2, but without DNA this stays unchecked. CDR3 length equals 13 residues. CDR3 sequence: CASSLSGSNEQFF.

The rearrangement joins TRBV20-1 to TRBJ2-3; the TRBD1 assignment by TCRdb is unverifiable without DNA. CDR1 is DFQATT, CDR2 SNEGSKA, per germline (reference sequence). The CDR3 covers 16 residues. The CDR3 protein is CSASPMTGVRTDTQYF.

The chain uses TRBV29-1 and TRBJ2-2; lacking DNA, the TRBD1 call made by TCRdb goes unchecked. The CDR3 is 14 residues long. CDR1 SQVTM and CDR2 ANQGSEA come from the germline V gene. This CDR3 reads CSVGQRQNTGELFF.

The chain employs TRBV12-3 or TRBV12-4 and TRBJ2-3; the TRBD2 assignment by TCRdb is unverifiable without DNA. CDR3 size: 15 residues. This chain's CDR3 is CASRLDSGVTDTQYF.

The chain employs TRBV12-3 or TRBV12-4 and TRBJ2-3; checking the TCRdb D call of TRBD1 is not possible without DNA. This CDR3 is 14 amino acids long. CDR3 protein: CASAQPGGTDTQYF.

V usage is TRBV29-1 and J usage is TRBJ2-1; TCRdb calls TRBD2, which cannot be checked without DNA. The length of the CDR3 is 12 residues. In germline, CDR1 is SQVTM, CDR2 ANQGSEA. The CDR3 region is CSPMDSEGEQFF.

The CDR3 region is CASSLFSVAAQETQYF. V usage is TRBV27 and J usage is TRBJ2-5. This CDR3 comprises 16 residues. In germline, CDR1 is MNHEY, CDR2 SMNVEV (reference sequence).

The genes are TRBV4-1 and TRBJ1-2. Per the germline V gene, CDR1 is MGHRA and CDR2 is YSYEKL. This CDR3 spans 12 amino acids. The CDR3 loop reads CASSRAGHGYTF.

This chain connects TRBV25-1 to TRBJ2-1; TCRdb reports TRBD2, a call that lacks DNA to check it against. CDR1 and CDR2 from the germline V gene are MGHDK and SYGVNS. The CDR3 is made up of 11 amino acids. CDR3 region: CASGSESEQFF. The complete variable domain, with remaining parts taken from reference TRBV25-1 and TRBJ2-1, reads EADIYQTPRYLVIGTGKKITLECSQTMGHDKMYWYQQDPGMELHLIHYSYGVNSTEKGDLSSESTVSRIRTEHFPLTLESARPSHTSQYLCASGSESEQFFGPGTRLTVL.

The V call is TRBV28, the J call TRBJ2-7; the D call of TRBD1 rests on TCRdb alone, since no DNA is present to check it. The CDR3 runs to 14 residues. Germline CDR1 and CDR2: MDHEN and SYDVKM. The CDR3 sequence is CASTVTGSSYEQYF.

This sequence joins TRBV5-1 and TRBJ2-1; without DNA, the TCRdb call of TRBD2 cannot be checked. The CDR3 runs to 15 residues. Per germline, CDR1 SGHRS and CDR2 YFSETQ. This chain's CDR3 is CASSSSGNLYNEQFF.

The genes are TRBV18 and TRBJ2-7; TCRdb names TRBD1, which stays unverified in the absence of DNA. The germline V gene encodes CDR1 KGHSH and CDR2 LQKENI. The CDR3 has 16 residues. This chain's CDR3 is CASSLTPGRNSYEQYF. Combining the CDR3 with reference TRBV18 and TRBJ2-7 gives the whole variable domain NAGVMQNPRHLVRRRGQEARLRCSPMKGHSHVYWYRQLPEEGLKFMVYLQKENIIDESGMPKERFSAEFPKEGPSILRIQQVVRGDSAAYFCASSLTPGRNSYEQYFGPGTRLTVT.

V gene TRBV11-3 combines with J gene TRBJ2-3; TCRdb gives TRBD1 as the D gene, but with no DNA this cannot be confirmed. In germline, CDR1 is SGHNT, CDR2 YENEEA. The length of the CDR3 is 17 residues. CDR3 sequence reads: CASSLEERTASTDTQYF.

The chain has TRBV27 and TRBJ2-1; TCRdb's D gene call, TRBD1, goes unchecked for lack of DNA. This CDR3 region has 16 residues. Germline CDR1 MNHEY, CDR2 SMNVEV (reference sequence). CDR3 sequence reads: CASSLSGTGGDNEQFF.